Here is one TCR beta chain with its context. TCRdb keeps only in-frame clones here, not all; method: immunoSEQ multiplex PCR. The sample consists of more than 850,000 clones, roughly 74% of them appearing once. The CDR3 has 14 amino acids. V dropped 6 bases and J dropped 7; count of bases not matched to a gene: 7. The germline gives CDR1 SGHNT, CDR2 YYREEE (reference sequence). This sample was taken from a study of shared clonotypes between healthy human individuals. J is TRBJ2-2 and V is TRBV5-4; TRBD2 aligns across 9 bases. This clonotype originated in a man between 18 and 29 years old in good health. Some clones in this sample may be carry-over from other donors' samples. Sequencing was carried out using memory CD4+ T cells from PBMCs. This sample's subset: CD45RA-negative fraction. The CDR3 spells CASKGAGGFGELFF. The CDR3 nucleotides are TGTGCCAGCAAAGGAGCGGGAGGTTTCGGGGAGCTGTTTTTT.